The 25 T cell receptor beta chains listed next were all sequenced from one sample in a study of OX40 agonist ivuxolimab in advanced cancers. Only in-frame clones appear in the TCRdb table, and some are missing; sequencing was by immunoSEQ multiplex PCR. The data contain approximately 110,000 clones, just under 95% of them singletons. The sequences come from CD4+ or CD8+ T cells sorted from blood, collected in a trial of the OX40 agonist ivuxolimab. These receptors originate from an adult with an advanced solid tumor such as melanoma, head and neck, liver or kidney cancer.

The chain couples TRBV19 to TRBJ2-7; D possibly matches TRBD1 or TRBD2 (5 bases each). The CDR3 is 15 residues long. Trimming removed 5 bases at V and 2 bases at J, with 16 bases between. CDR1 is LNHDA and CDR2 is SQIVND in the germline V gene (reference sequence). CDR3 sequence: CASSSALGVPYEQYF. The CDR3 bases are TGTGCCAGTAGTTCCGCCTTGGGGGTCCCCTACGAGCAGTACTTC. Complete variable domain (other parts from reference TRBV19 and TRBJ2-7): DGGITQSPKYLFRKEGQNVTLSCEQNLNHDAMYWYRQDPGQGLRLIYYSQIVNDFQKGDIAEGYSVSREKKESFPLTVTSAQKNPTAFYLCASSSALGVPYEQYFGPGTRLTVT.

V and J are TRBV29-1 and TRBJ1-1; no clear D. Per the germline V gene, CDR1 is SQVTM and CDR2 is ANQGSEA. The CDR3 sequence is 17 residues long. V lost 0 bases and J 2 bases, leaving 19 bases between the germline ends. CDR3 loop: CSVEDNGRSLTNTEAFF. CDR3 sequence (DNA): TGCAGCGTTGAAGATAACGGGAGGTCTCTGACAAACACTGAAGCTTTCTTT. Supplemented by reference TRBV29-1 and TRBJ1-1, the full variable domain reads SAVISQKPSRDICQRGTSLTIQCQVDSQVTMMFWYRQQPGQSLTLIATANQGSEATYESGFVIDKFPISRPNLTFSTLTVSNMSPEDSSIYLCSVEDNGRSLTNTEAFFGQGTRLTVV.

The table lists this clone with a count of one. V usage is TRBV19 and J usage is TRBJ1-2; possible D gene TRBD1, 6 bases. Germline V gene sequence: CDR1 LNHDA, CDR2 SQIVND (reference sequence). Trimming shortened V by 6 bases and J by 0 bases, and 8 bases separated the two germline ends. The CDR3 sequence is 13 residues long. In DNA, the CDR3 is TGTGCCAGTAGACAGGGAGCTAACTATGGCTACACCTTC. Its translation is CASRQGANYGYTF. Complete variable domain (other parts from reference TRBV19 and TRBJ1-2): DGGITQSPKYLFRKEGQNVTLSCEQNLNHDAMYWYRQDPGQGLRLIYYSQIVNDFQKGDIAEGYSVSREKKESFPLTVTSAQKNPTAFYLCASRQGANYGYTFGSGTRLTVV.

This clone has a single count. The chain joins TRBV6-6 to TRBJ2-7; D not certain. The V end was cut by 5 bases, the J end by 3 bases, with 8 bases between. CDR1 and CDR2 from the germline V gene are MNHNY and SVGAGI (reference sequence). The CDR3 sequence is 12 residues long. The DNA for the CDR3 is TGTGCCAGCAGTATACCGAACTACGAGCAGTACTTC. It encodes CASSIPNYEQYF.

The CDR3: CASRNRGPGKTQYF. The CDR3 region has the DNA TGTGCCAGCAGAAACAGGGGCCCTGGGAAGACCCAGTACTTC. The rearrangement links TRBV21-1 to TRBJ2-5; the table's TRBD1 call for D was not verified on the DNA. TRBV21-1 represents a pseudogene. The CDR3 runs to 14 residues.

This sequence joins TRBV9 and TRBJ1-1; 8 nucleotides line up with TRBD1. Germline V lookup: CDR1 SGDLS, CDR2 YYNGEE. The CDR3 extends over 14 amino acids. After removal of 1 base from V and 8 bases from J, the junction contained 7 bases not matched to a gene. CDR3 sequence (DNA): TGTGCCAGCAGCGTACAAGGCGCAGGGGGCGAAGCTTTCTTT. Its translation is CASSVQGAGGEAFF.

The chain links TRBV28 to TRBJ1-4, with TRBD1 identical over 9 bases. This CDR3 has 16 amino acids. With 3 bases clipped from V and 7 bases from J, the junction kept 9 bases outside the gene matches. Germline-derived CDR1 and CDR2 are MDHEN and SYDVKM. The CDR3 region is CASSLGTGGIREKLFF. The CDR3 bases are TGTGCCAGCAGTTTGGGAACAGGGGGCATCCGTGAAAAACTGTTTTTT.

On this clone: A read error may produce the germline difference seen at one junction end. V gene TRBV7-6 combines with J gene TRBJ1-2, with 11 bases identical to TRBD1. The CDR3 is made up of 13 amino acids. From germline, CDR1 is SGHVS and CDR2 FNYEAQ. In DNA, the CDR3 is TGTGCCAGCAGCCGAGCCCCGGGACAGGGGGTAATCTTC. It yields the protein CASSRAPGQGVIF.

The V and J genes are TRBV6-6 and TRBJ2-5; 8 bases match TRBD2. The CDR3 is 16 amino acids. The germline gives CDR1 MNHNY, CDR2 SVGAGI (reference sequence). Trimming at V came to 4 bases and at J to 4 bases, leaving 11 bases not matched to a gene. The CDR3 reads CASSSPPGGNSETQYF. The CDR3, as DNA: TGTGCCAGCAGTTCTCCTCCGGGAGGGAATTCAGAGACCCAGTACTTC.

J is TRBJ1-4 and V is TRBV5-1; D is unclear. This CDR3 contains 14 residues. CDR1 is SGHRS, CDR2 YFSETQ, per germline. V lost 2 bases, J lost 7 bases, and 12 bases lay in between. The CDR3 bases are TGCGCCAGCAGCTTAGGGCAGAAAGGTGAAAAACTGTTTTTT. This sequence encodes CASSLGQKGEKLFF. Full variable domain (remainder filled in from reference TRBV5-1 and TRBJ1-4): KAGVTQTPRYLIKTRGQQVTLSCSPISGHRSVSWYQQTPGQGLQFLFEYFSETQRNKGNFPGRFSGRQFSNSRSEMNVSTLELGDSALYLCASSLGQKGEKLFFGSGTQLSVL.

CDR3 region: CASRDTNEPWGDTEAFF. For the CDR3, the DNA is TGTGCCAGCAGAGACACGAATGAGCCCTGGGGGGACACTGAAGCTTTCTTT. V and J are TRBV27 and TRBJ1-1; the D gene is possibly TRBD1 (5 bases). The CDR3 has 17 residues. CDR1 and CDR2 from the germline V gene are MNHEY and SMNVEV (reference sequence). The V gene lost 6 bases and the J gene lost 3 bases, with 23 bases spanning the gap.

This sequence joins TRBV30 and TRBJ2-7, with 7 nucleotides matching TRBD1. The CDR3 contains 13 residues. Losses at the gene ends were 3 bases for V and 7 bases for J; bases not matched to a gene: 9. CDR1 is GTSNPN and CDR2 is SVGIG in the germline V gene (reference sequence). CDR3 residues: CAWRGTGVGEQYF. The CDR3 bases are TGTGCCTGGAGGGGTACAGGGGTAGGGGAGCAGTACTTC.

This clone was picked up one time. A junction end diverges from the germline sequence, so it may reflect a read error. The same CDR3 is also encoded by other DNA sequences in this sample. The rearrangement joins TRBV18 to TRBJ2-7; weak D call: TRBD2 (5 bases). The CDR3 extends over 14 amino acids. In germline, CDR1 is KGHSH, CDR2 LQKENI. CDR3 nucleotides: TGTGCCAGCTCACCAAGCGGAAGCTCCTACGAGCAGTACTTT. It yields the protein CASSPSGSSYEQYF.

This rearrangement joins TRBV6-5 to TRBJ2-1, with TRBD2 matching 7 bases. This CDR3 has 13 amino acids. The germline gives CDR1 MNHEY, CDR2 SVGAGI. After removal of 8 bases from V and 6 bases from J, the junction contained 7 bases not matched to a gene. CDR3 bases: TGTGCCAGCGGGGAGGGGCGGGTCAATGAGCAGTTCTTC. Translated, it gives CASGEGRVNEQFF.

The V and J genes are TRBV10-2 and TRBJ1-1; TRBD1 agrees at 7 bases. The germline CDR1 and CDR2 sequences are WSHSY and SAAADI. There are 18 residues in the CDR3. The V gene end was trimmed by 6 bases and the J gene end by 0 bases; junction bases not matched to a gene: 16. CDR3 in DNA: TGCGCCAGCAGAGCTGACAGGGCTCAGACGTCTATGAACACTGAAGCTTTCTTT. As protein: CASRADRAQTSMNTEAFF.

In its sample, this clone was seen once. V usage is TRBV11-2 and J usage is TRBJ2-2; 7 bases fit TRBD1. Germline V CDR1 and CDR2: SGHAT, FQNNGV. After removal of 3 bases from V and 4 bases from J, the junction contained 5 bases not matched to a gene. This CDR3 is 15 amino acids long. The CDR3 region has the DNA TGTGCCAGCAGCTTTATAGGGGGCGGCACCGGGGAGCTGTTTTTT. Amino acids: CASSFIGGGTGELFF. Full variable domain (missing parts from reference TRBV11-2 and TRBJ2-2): EAGVAQSPRYKIIEKRQSVAFWCNPISGHATLYWYQQILGQGPKLLIQFQNNGVVDDSQLPKDRFSAERLKGVDSTLKIQPAKLEDSAVYLCASSFIGGGTGELFFGEGSRLTVL.

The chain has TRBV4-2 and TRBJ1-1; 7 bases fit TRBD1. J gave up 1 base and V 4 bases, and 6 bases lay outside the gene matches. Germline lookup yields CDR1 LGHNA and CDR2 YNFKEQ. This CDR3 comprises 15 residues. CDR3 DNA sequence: TGTGCCAGCAGCCCTTGGACAGGACCGAACACTGAAGCTTTCTTT. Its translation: CASSPWTGPNTEAFF.

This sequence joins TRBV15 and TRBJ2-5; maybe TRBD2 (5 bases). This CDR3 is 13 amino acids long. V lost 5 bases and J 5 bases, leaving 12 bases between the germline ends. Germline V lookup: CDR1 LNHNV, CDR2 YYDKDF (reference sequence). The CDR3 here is CATSVRTGETQYF. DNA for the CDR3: TGTGCCACCAGCGTTCGGACGGGGGAGACCCAGTACTTC.

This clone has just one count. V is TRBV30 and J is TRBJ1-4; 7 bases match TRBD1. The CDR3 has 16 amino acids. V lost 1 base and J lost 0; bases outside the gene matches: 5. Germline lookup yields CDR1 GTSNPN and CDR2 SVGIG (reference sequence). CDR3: CAWSALQGATNEKLFF. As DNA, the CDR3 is TGTGCCTGGAGTGCACTGCAGGGGGCAACTAATGAAAAACTGTTTTTT.

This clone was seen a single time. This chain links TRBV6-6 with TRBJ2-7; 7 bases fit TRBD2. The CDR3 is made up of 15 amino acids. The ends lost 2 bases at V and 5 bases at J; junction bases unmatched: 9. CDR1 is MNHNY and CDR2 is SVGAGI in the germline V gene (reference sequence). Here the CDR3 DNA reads TGTGCCAGCAGTTACGGTGGGGGGGACGACCACGAGCAGTACTTC. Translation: CASSYGGGDDHEQYF.

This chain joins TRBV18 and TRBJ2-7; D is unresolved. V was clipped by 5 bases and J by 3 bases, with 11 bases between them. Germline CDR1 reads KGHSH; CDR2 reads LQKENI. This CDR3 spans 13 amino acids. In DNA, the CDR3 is TGTGCCAGCTCAGGCGGTGGGTACTACGAGCAGTACTTC. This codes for CASSGGGYYEQYF.

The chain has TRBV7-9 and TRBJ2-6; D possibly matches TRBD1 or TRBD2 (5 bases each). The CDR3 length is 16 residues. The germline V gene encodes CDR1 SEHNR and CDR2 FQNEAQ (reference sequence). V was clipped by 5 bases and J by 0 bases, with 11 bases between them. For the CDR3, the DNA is TGTGCCAGCAGCCCCTGGGGACCCTCTGGGGCCAACGTCCTGACTTTC. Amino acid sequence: CASSPWGPSGANVLTF.

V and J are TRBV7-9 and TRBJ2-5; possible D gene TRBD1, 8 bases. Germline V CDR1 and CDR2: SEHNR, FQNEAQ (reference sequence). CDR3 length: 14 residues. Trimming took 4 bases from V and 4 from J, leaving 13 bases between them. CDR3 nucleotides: TGTGCCAGCAGCTCACAGGGGGGGAGAGAGACCCAGTACTTC. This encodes CASSSQGGRETQYF.

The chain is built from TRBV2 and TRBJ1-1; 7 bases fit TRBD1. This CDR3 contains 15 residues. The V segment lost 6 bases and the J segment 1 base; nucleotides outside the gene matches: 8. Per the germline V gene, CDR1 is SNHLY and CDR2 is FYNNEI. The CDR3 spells CASSGTDLQNTEAFF. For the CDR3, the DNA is TGTGCCAGCAGCGGGACAGACCTTCAGAACACTGAAGCTTTCTTT.

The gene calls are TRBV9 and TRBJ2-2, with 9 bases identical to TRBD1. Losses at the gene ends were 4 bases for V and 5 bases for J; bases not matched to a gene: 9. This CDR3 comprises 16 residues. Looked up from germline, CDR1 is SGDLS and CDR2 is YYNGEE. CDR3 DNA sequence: TGTGCCAGCAGCTCACCGGGACAGGGAGGTACCGGGGAGCTGTTTTTT. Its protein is CASSSPGQGGTGELFF.